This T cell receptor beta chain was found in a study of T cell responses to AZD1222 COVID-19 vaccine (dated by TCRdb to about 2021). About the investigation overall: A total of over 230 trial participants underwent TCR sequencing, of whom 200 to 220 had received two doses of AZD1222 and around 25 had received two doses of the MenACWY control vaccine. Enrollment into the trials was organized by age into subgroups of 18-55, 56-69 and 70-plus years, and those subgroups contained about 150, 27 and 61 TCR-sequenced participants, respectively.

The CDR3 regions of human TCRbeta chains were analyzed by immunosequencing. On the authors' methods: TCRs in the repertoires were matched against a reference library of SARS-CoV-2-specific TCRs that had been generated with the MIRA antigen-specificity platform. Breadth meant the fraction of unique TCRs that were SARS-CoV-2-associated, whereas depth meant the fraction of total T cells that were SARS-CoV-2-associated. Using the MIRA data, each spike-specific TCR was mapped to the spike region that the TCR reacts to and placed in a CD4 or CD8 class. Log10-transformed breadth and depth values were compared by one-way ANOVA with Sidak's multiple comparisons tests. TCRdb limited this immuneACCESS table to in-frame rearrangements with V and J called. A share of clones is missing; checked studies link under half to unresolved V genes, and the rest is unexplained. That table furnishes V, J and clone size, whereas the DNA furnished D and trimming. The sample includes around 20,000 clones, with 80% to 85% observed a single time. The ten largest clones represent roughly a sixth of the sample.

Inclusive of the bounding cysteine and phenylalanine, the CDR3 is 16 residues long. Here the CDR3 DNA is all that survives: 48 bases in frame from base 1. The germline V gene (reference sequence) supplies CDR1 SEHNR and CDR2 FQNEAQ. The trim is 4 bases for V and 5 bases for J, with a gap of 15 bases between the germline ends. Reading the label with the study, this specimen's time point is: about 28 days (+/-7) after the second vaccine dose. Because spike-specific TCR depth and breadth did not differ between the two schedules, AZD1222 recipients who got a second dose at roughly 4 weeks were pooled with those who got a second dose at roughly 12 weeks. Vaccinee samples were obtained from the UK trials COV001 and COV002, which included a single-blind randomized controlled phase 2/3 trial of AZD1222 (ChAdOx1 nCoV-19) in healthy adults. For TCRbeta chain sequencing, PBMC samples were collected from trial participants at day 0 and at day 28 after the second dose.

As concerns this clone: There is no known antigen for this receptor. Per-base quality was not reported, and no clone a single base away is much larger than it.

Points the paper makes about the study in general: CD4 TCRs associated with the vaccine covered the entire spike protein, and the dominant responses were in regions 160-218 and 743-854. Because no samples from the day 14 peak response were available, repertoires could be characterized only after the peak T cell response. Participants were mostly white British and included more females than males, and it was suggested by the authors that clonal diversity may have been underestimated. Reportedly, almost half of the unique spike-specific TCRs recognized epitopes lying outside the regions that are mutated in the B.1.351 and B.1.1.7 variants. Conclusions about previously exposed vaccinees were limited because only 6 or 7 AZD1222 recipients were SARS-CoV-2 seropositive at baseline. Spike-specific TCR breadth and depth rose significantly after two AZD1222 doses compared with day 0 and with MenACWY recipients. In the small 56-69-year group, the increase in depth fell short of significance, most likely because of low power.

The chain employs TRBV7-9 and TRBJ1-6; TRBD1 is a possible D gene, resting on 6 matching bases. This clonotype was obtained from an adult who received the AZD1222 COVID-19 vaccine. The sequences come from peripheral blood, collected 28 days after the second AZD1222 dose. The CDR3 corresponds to CASSSRGTANNSPLHF. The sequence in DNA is TGTGCCAGCAGCTCGAGGGGGACTGCTAATAATTCACCCCTCCACTTT.